These 18 T cell receptor beta chains came from one sample sequenced in a study of blood T cell repertoires in COVID-19. TCRdb keeps only in-frame clones here, not all; method: immunoSEQ multiplex PCR. Of some 87,000 clones in the sample, around 81% were seen once. Input material: peripheral blood. The receptors derive from a woman between 70 and 85 years old with active or convalescent COVID-19.

The J gene is TRBJ2-3, the V gene TRBV5-4, with 7 bases fitting TRBD2. V lost 0 bases to trimming and J lost 0 bases; unmatched junction nucleotides: 7. The CDR3 length is 17 residues. CDR1 SGHNT and CDR2 YYREEE come from the germline V gene (reference sequence). The CDR3 DNA reads TGTGCCAGCAGCTTGGGAGCTAGCGGCACTAGCACAGATACGCAGTATTTT. Amino acid sequence: CASSLGASGTSTDTQYF.

This clone was seen a few times. The chain carries TRBV7-2 and TRBJ1-2, with D perhaps TRBD1 (5 bases). Per germline, CDR1 SGHTA and CDR2 FQGNSA. Trimming took 5 bases from V and 2 from J, leaving 15 bases between them. This CDR3 region has 15 residues. The CDR3 loop reads CASSPGKEGNYGYTF. CDR3 nucleotides: TGTGCCAGCAGCCCCGGGAAGGAGGGGAACTATGGCTACACCTTC. The whole variable domain, remainder taken from reference TRBV7-2 and TRBJ1-2, is GAGVSQSPSNKVTEKGKDVELRCDPISGHTALYWYRQSLGQGLEFLIYFQGNSAPDKSGLPSDRFSAERTGGSVSTLTIQRTQQEDSAVYLCASSPGKEGNYGYTFGSGTRLTVV.

This chain uses TRBV9 with TRBJ2-3, with 9 bases that match TRBD1. The CDR3 consists of 19 residues. CDR1 and CDR2 (germline): SGDLS, YYNGEE. J gave up 4 bases and V 0 bases, and 15 bases lay outside the gene matches. The CDR3 region is CASSVVPGSWTGEPDTQYF. CDR3 nucleotides: TGTGCCAGCAGCGTAGTACCCGGAAGTTGGACAGGGGAGCCAGATACGCAGTATTTT.

The chain couples TRBV10-3 to TRBJ2-7; 9 nucleotides line up with TRBD1. The germline V gene encodes CDR1 ENHRY and CDR2 SYGVKD. J lost 8 bases, V lost 8 bases, and 16 bases had no gene match. This CDR3 region has 15 residues. CDR3 protein: CAISRGGTGYSKQYF. The CDR3 DNA is TGTGCCATCTCGAGGGGGGGGACAGGGTATTCTAAGCAGTACTTC.

The gene calls are TRBV19 and TRBJ1-1, with D perhaps TRBD1 (5 bases). V shed 3 bases and J shed 2 bases, with 13 bases lying between them. The CDR3 loop spans 15 amino acids. CDR1 and CDR2 (germline): LNHDA, SQIVND (reference sequence). CDR3 residues: CASSIGAEKNTEAFF. Here the CDR3 DNA reads TGTGCCAGTAGTATTGGGGCAGAAAAAAACACTGAAGCTTTCTTT.

This chain joins TRBV18 and TRBJ1-2; D is possibly TRBD1 (5 bases). The CDR3 is 14 amino acids. Germline CDR1 reads KGHSH; CDR2 reads LQKENI. Trimming removed 0 bases from V and 6 bases from J, with 11 bases in between. This CDR3 is CASSPPRAGNGYTF. CDR3 nucleotides: TGTGCCAGCTCACCACCTAGGGCAGGGAATGGCTACACCTTC.

The J gene is TRBJ2-1, the V gene TRBV2, with TRBD2 matching over 9 bases. The CDR3 runs 14 residues. CDR1 SNHLY and CDR2 FYNNEI come from the germline V gene. Losses at the gene ends were 6 bases for V and 3 bases for J; bases not matched to a gene: 3. The DNA of the CDR3 is TGTGCCAGCAGAGCGGGGGGAGACTACAATGAGCAGTTCTTC. This codes for CASRAGGDYNEQFF. The whole variable domain, filled in from reference TRBV2 and TRBJ2-1, reads EPEVTQTPSHQVTQMGQEVILRCVPISNHLYFYWYRQILGQKVEFLVSFYNNEISEKSEIFDDQFSVERPDGSNFTLKIRSTKLEDSAMYFCASRAGGDYNEQFFGPGTRLTVL.

The chain joins TRBV13 to TRBJ1-2, with D possibly being TRBD1 (6 bases). The CDR3 totals 14 residues. CDR1 and CDR2 (germline): PRHDT, FYEKMQ (reference sequence). V was pared by 5 bases and J by 6 bases, with 16 bases between. This CDR3 reads CASSAATGRNGYTF. DNA of the CDR3: TGTGCCAGCAGCGCCGCGACAGGTCGCAATGGCTACACCTTC.

The CDR3 loop is CSPLPYGYTF. CDR3 bases: TGCAGTCCTCTTCCCTATGGCTACACCTTC. The chain links TRBV20-1 to TRBJ1-2; D is undetermined. The CDR3 loop spans 10 amino acids. Trimming cost V 8 bases and J 4 bases, with 8 bases left between them. CDR1 DFQATT and CDR2 SNEGSKA come from the germline V gene (reference sequence).

As for this clone: Other DNA sequences in the sample encode the same CDR3. The V call is TRBV7-9, the J call TRBJ1-5; D remains unclear. The CDR3 length is 13 residues. Trimming shortened V by 1 base and J by 3 bases, and 4 bases separated the two germline ends. Per the germline V gene, CDR1 is SEHNR and CDR2 is FQNEAQ (reference sequence). The CDR3: CASSLDTNQPQHF. The CDR3, as DNA: TGTGCCAGCAGCTTAGACACCAATCAGCCCCAGCATTTT. Supplemented by reference TRBV7-9 and TRBJ1-5, the full variable domain reads DTGVSQNPRHKITKRGQNVTFRCDPISEHNRLYWYRQTLGQGPEFLTYFQNEAQLEKSRLLSDRFSAERPKGSFSTLEIQRTEQGDSAMYLCASSLDTNQPQHFGDGTRLSIL.

The V gene is TRBV9, the J gene TRBJ1-3; no clear D gene. Germline CDR1 SGDLS, CDR2 YYNGEE. The CDR3 has 13 residues. Trimming cost V 8 bases and J 0 bases, with 9 bases left between them. CDR3 bases: TGTGCCAGGACATTCTGCTCTGGAAACACCATATATTTT. Its translation is CARTFCSGNTIYF. Combining the CDR3 with reference TRBV9 and TRBJ1-3 gives the whole variable domain DSGVTQTPKHLITATGQRVTLRCSPRSGDLSVYWYQQSLDQGLQFLIQYYNGEERAKGNILERFSAQQFPDLHSELNLSSLELGDSALYFCARTFCSGNTIYFGEGSWLTVV.

The chain combines TRBV7-2 with TRBJ2-7; TRBD2 aligns across 14 bases. V trimming: 3 bases; J trimming: 5 bases; junction bases outside the gene matches: 3. This CDR3 comprises 15 residues. The germline V gene has CDR1 SGHTA and CDR2 FQGNSA. CDR3: CASSLGLAGANEQYF. In nucleotides, the CDR3 is TGTGCCAGCAGCTTGGGACTAGCGGGGGCCAACGAGCAGTACTTC. Variable domain in full (rest from reference TRBV7-2 and TRBJ2-7): GAGVSQSPSNKVTEKGKDVELRCDPISGHTALYWYRQSLGQGLEFLIYFQGNSAPDKSGLPSDRFSAERTGGSVSTLTIQRTQQEDSAVYLCASSLGLAGANEQYFGPGTRLTVT.

The genes are TRBV29-1 and TRBJ2-3; D gene unclear. The CDR3 has 11 residues. With 3 bases removed from V and 5 bases from J, the gap between germline ends came to 6 bases. Germline-derived CDR1 and CDR2 are SQVTM and ANQGSEA. CDR3 nucleotide sequence: TGCAGCGTTGATTGGAGAGATACGCAGTATTTT. Encoded protein: CSVDWRDTQYF.

This chain joins TRBV11-1 and TRBJ2-3; the match to TRBD2 covers 12 bases. V lost 5 bases to trimming and J lost 3 bases; unmatched junction nucleotides: 6. The CDR3 length is 16 residues. CDR1 SGHAT and CDR2 FQDESV come from the germline V gene (reference sequence). The CDR3 region has the DNA TGTGCCAGCAGCGACGGACTAGCGGGGAATACAGATACGCAGTATTTT. This encodes CASSDGLAGNTDTQYF.

The chain uses TRBV18 and TRBJ2-5; possibly TRBD2 for D (6 bases). V dropped 6 bases and J dropped 5 bases, with 13 bases sitting between them. The CDR3 totals 13 residues. Germline lookup yields CDR1 KGHSH and CDR2 LQKENI. The CDR3 spells CASSQGGGETQYF. The CDR3 DNA reads as TGTGCCAGCTCTCAGGGAGGTGGGGAGACCCAGTACTTC.

The rearrangement links TRBV6-1 to TRBJ1-5; weak D call: TRBD1 (6 bases). Looked up from germline, CDR1 is MNHNS and CDR2 is SASEGT. CDR3 size: 12 residues. With 1 base removed from V and 12 bases from J, the gap between germline ends came to 10 bases. CDR3 region: CASSEERTVQHF. The CDR3 DNA is TGTGCCAGCAGTGAAGAAAGGACAGTCCAGCATTTT.

The chain has TRBV18 and TRBJ1-6; 8 nucleotides align to TRBD1. Trimming cost V 5 bases and J 6 bases; bases outside gene matches: 6. Germline V gene lookup returns CDR1 KGHSH and CDR2 LQKENI. This CDR3 is built from 15 residues. CDR3 amino acids: CASSTDRAANSPLHF. As DNA, the CDR3 is TGTGCCAGCTCAACGGACAGGGCAGCTAATTCACCCCTCCACTTT. Full variable domain (missing parts from reference TRBV18 and TRBJ1-6): NAGVMQNPRHLVRRRGQEARLRCSPMKGHSHVYWYRQLPEEGLKFMVYLQKENIIDESGMPKERFSAEFPKEGPSILRIQQVVRGDSAAYFCASSTDRAANSPLHFGNGTRLTVT.

This chain links TRBV5-1 with TRBJ2-5, with TRBD1 matching 7 bases. Germline-derived CDR1 and CDR2 are SGHRS and YFSETQ. The CDR3 is 14 residues long. The V and J ends lost 1 base and 4 bases, in that order; junction bases with no gene match: 4. In DNA, the CDR3 is TGCGCCAGCAGCTTGTTACAGGGGCCAGAGACCCAGTACTTC. Its protein product is CASSLLQGPETQYF. The full variable domain, with the rest looked up from reference TRBV5-1 and TRBJ2-5, is KAGVTQTPRYLIKTRGQQVTLSCSPISGHRSVSWYQQTPGQGLQFLFEYFSETQRNKGNFPGRFSGRQFSNSRSEMNVSTLELGDSALYLCASSLLQGPETQYFGPGTRLLVL.